A single sample is the source of the 23 T cell receptor beta chains below, sequenced in a study of T cell repertoires in aging, cancer and after chemotherapy. TCR beta rearrangements were amplified from peripheral blood genomic DNA. TRB rearrangements spanning V, D and J were amplified using mixed TRB-A/B primers. TCRdb re-called the multiplex PCR reads through MiXCR, storing one row per CDR3 protein. In the table there are approximately 3,300 distinct CDR3 sequences, approximately 35% of which are singletons. The sample consisted of blood. The source is a human donor in good health.

This clonotype showed up just a few times. V and J are TRBV20-1 and TRBJ1-4; maybe TRBD1 (6 bases). Germline-derived CDR1 and CDR2 are DFQATT and SNEGSKA (reference sequence). V was cut by 2 bases and J by 0 bases, with 10 bases left in between. There are 15 residues in the CDR3. The CDR3 protein is CSARRTAATNEKLFF. In DNA form, the CDR3 reads TGCAGTGCTAGAAGGACAGCTGCAACTAATGAAAAACTGTTTTTT.

The rearrangement joins TRBV5-5 to TRBJ2-1; maybe TRBD2 (5 bases). The CDR3 covers 13 residues. The V end lost 0 bases, the J end lost 10 bases, and 11 bases lay between the germline ends. CDR1 is SGHKS, CDR2 YYEKEE, per germline (reference sequence). CDR3 nucleotides: TGTGCCAGCAGCTTGGGGCCCCGCGGGGAGCAGTTCTTC. It encodes CASSLGPRGEQFF.

The table lists this clonotype with a few counts. The V call is TRBV6-5, the J call TRBJ1-2, with 12 nucleotides matching TRBD1. V gave up 7 bases and J gave up 9 bases; unmatched junction bases: 6. The CDR3 contains 13 residues. Germline CDR1 and CDR2: MNHEY and SVGAGI. CDR3 sequence: CASTGTGGASYTF. The CDR3 coding sequence is TGTGCCAGCACCGGGACAGGGGGCGCGAGCTACACCTTC.

This clonotype was counted only a few times. The chain employs TRBV24-1 and TRBJ2-6; D is unresolved. Per germline, CDR1 KGHDR and CDR2 SFDVKD. The CDR3 length is 16 residues. Deletions cut 4 bases from V and 0 bases from J, with 9 bases between. CDR3 nucleotides: TGTGCCACCAGTGACCCCAGAAGCTCTGGGGCCAACGTCCTGACTTTC. It specifies CATSDPRSSGANVLTF.

This chain links TRBV29-1 with TRBJ2-3, with TRBD2 identical over 9 bases. CDR1 is SQVTM and CDR2 is ANQGSEA in the germline V gene. This CDR3 spans 15 amino acids. The J segment lost 6 bases and the V segment lost 4 bases, leaving 11 bases of the junction unmatched. DNA for the CDR3: TGCAGCGTTGCCCCCAGCGGGGGGCCCCCGGATACGCAGTATTTT. Translated, it gives CSVAPSGGPPDTQYF.

The chain uses TRBV19 and TRBJ1-2; D call uncertain. From germline, CDR1 is LNHDA and CDR2 SQIVND (reference sequence). The CDR3 runs 14 residues. V lost 7 bases and J lost 5, with 17 bases in between. CDR3 sequence (DNA): TGTGCCAGTACCTCCCACGGGTCCGATTATGGCTACACCTTC. This gives the protein CASTSHGSDYGYTF.

In its sample, this clonotype was seen a few times. The chain links TRBV5-5 to TRBJ1-1; no clear D gene. There are 13 residues in the CDR3. V was cut by 6 bases and J by 7 bases, with 16 bases left in between. From germline, CDR1 is SGHKS and CDR2 YYEKEE (reference sequence). CDR3 protein: CASTLWGAGEAFF. CDR3 coding DNA: TGTGCCAGCACCCTGTGGGGTGCCGGTGAAGCTTTCTTT.

This clonotype showed up just a few times. DNA for the CDR3: TGTGCCAGCAGTTTAGGAAGGGGCAGAGATACGCAGTATTTT. Its protein is CASSLGRGRDTQYF. The genes are TRBV6-5 and TRBJ2-3; weak D call: TRBD1 (5 bases). The germline V gene has CDR1 MNHEY and CDR2 SVGAGI. This CDR3 comprises 14 residues. The germline V and J ends were trimmed by 4 bases and 5 bases, with 13 bases remaining between them.

CDR3 sequence: CAISGGFKDTQYF. As DNA, the CDR3 is TGTGCCATCAGCGGGGGTTTCAAAGATACGCAGTATTTT. The rearrangement uses TRBV10-3 and TRBJ2-3; a possible D gene is TRBD2 (6 bases). This CDR3 is built from 13 residues. Germline CDR1 ENHRY, CDR2 SYGVKD. Trimming stripped 6 bases from V and 5 bases from J, with 12 bases between.

Judged by abundance, this clonotype is large. This chain connects TRBV6-5 to TRBJ1-2; D is undetermined. V was pared by 2 bases and J by 7 bases, with 8 bases between. The CDR3 is 12 residues long. Germline CDR1 is MNHEY and CDR2 is SVGAGI. In DNA form, the CDR3 reads TGTGCCAGCAGTTACGTTGGCGGTGGCTACACCTTC. Protein: CASSYVGGGYTF.

This chain links TRBV4-2 with TRBJ1-5, with D unresolved. Germline V CDR1 and CDR2: LGHNA, YNFKEQ. V was clipped by 0 bases and J by 0 bases, with 6 bases between them. The CDR3 contains 15 residues. The DNA for the CDR3 is TGTGCCAGCAGCCAAGACGGGGATAGCAATCAGCCCCAGCATTTT. This encodes CASSQDGDSNQPQHF.

Only one count was recorded for this clonotype. The chain combines TRBV18 with TRBJ1-5; 9 bases match TRBD1. V lost 6 bases and J lost 6; bases outside the gene matches: 6. CDR3 size: 14 residues. Germline CDR1 is KGHSH and CDR2 is LQKENI. Here the CDR3 DNA reads TGTGCCAGCTCTCCGGGACAGGGAATTCAGCCCCAGCATTTT. Protein: CASSPGQGIQPQHF.

The chain uses TRBV11-2 and TRBJ2-6, with D perhaps TRBD1 (6 bases). The germline V gene encodes CDR1 SGHAT and CDR2 FQNNGV. The CDR3 contains 15 residues. Trimming cost V 3 bases and J 2 bases, with 8 bases left between them. This CDR3 is CASSLSGAGANVLTF. The CDR3 region has the DNA TGTGCCAGCAGCTTGTCAGGGGCTGGGGCCAACGTCCTGACTTTC. Full variable domain (rest looked up from reference TRBV11-2 and TRBJ2-6): EAGVAQSPRYKIIEKRQSVAFWCNPISGHATLYWYQQILGQGPKLLIQFQNNGVVDDSQLPKDRFSAERLKGVDSTLKIQPAKLEDSAVYLCASSLSGAGANVLTFGAGSRLTVL.

The chain is built from TRBV27 and TRBJ2-1; TRBD2 matches 11 bases. Germline loops: CDR1 MNHEY, CDR2 SMNVEV (reference sequence). The ends lost 1 base at V and 4 bases at J; junction bases unmatched: 9. The CDR3 is 18 amino acids. The CDR3 nucleotides read TGTGCCAGCAGTTTATTTGGGCTAGCGGGGGGTTTTTACAATGAGCAGTTCTTC. This encodes CASSLFGLAGGFYNEQFF.

This clonotype came up a few times. V gene TRBV6-6 combines with J gene TRBJ2-6; D gene ambiguous. CDR1 is MNHNY, CDR2 SVGAGI, per germline (reference sequence). There are 13 residues in the CDR3. V dropped 6 bases and J dropped 2 bases, with 5 bases sitting between them. In nucleotides, the CDR3 is TGTGCCAGCAGGGTTCCTGGGGCCAACGTCCTGACTTTC. It translates to CASRVPGANVLTF.

Only a few counts were recorded for this clonotype. This chain links TRBV5-6 with TRBJ2-2; D might be TRBD2 (5 bases). The CDR3 spans 16 residues. V dropped 0 bases and J dropped 7 bases, with 16 bases sitting between them. Germline V gene lookup returns CDR1 SGHDT and CDR2 YYEEEE. CDR3 DNA: TGTGCCAGCAGCTTGGACCTAGGCGTTCGGGGCGGGGAGCTGTTTTTT. Translation gives CASSLDLGVRGGELFF.

The J gene is TRBJ2-5, the V gene TRBV5-6; D gene unclear. The germline V and J ends were trimmed by 4 bases and 3 bases, with 7 bases remaining between them. The CDR3 totals 12 residues. In germline, CDR1 is SGHDT, CDR2 YYEEEE. The CDR3 loop reads CASSQAKETQYF. CDR3 coding DNA: TGTGCCAGCAGCCAGGCAAAAGAGACCCAGTACTTC.

This clonotype occurred a few times. The chain combines TRBV7-2 with TRBJ2-3; 8 bases agree with TRBD2. This CDR3 has 16 amino acids. Germline V lookup: CDR1 SGHTA, CDR2 FQGNSA. Trimming took 5 bases from V and 6 from J; bases not matched to a gene: 13. The CDR3 region has the DNA TGTGCCAGCAGCCTTTGGAGCGGGGGCTCAGGGGATACGCAGTATTTT. Protein product: CASSLWSGGSGDTQYF.

This chain links TRBV5-6 with TRBJ1-1; D is undetermined. CDR3 length: 14 amino acids. Trimming pared 1 base from V and 3 bases from J, leaving 10 bases between. CDR1 and CDR2 from the germline V gene are SGHDT and YYEEEE. Written as DNA, the CDR3 is TGTGCCAGCAGCTTGCTGGCGGTCTACACTGAAGCTTTCTTT. The encoded protein is CASSLLAVYTEAFF. The full variable domain, with the rest looked up from reference TRBV5-6 and TRBJ1-1, is DAGVTQSPTHLIKTRGQQVTLRCSPKSGHDTVSWYQQALGQGPQFIFQYYEEEERQRGNFPDRFSGHQFPNYSSELNVNALLLGDSALYLCASSLLAVYTEAFFGQGTRLTVV.

This sequence joins TRBV6-6 and TRBJ1-1; 12 bases fit TRBD1. The CDR3 totals 12 residues. The germline V gene encodes CDR1 MNHNY and CDR2 SVGAGI (reference sequence). J lost 11 bases, V lost 9 bases, and 7 bases had no gene match. The DNA for the CDR3 is TGTGCCAGTGGTCCGGGACAGGGGGCCGCTTTCTTT. It specifies CASGPGQGAAFF.

This clonotype rates as medium-sized. This chain connects TRBV6-5 to TRBJ2-7; the D is unclear. CDR3 length: 13 amino acids. Germline-derived CDR1 and CDR2 are MNHEY and SVGAGI. Trimming removed 2 bases from V and 7 bases from J, with 12 bases in between. CDR3 residues: CASSYSPSWEQYF. CDR3 coding DNA: TGTGCCAGCAGTTACAGCCCGTCTTGGGAGCAGTACTTC.

This clonotype was recorded a few times. This sequence joins TRBV19 and TRBJ2-2, with D perhaps given as TRBD1 or TRBD2 (5 bases each). Germline V gene data show CDR1 as LNHDA and CDR2 as SQIVND (reference sequence). The CDR3 runs to 14 residues. Trimming pared 7 bases from V and 0 bases from J, leaving 9 bases between. The CDR3 DNA reads as TGTGCCAGTAAGGGGACGGCGAACACCGGGGAGCTGTTTTTT. Translating it yields CASKGTANTGELFF.

Relative to its sample, this clonotype is medium-sized (0.01 to 0.1%). The J gene is TRBJ2-6, the V gene TRBV6-5; 7 bases fit TRBD2. Germline CDR1 and CDR2: MNHEY and SVGAGI. The J segment lost 0 bases and the V segment lost 6 bases, leaving 14 bases of the junction unmatched. CDR3 length equals 19 residues. The CDR3 region has the DNA TGTGCCAGCAGCTCCCGGGTTGCGGGGGTCAACTCTGGGGCCAACGTCCTGACTTTC. It specifies CASSSRVAGVNSGANVLTF.